This T cell receptor beta chain appears in the sequencing data of a study of T-cell reconstitution after alpha-beta-depleted transplantation in children. This clonotype was observed a handful of times. Library preparation (for TCRbeta) was performed with unique molecular identifiers. MiXCR, run by TCRdb on the PCR reads, gives a single entry per CDR3 protein. The top ten hold around 2.5% of the sample, which has 330,000 or so distinct CDR3 sequences, about 9.3% seen once. The CDR3 sequence is 11 residues long. The V and J ends lost 3 bases and 5 bases respectively, with 2 bases between them. The TCR originated in a human donor who donated a stem cell graft to a child with acute lymphoblastic leukemia. The V and J genes are TRBV12-3 or TRBV12-4 and TRBJ2-4, with D unclear. The sequencing here drew on PBMCs from the stem cell graft donor, taken from the stem cell graft. CDR3 residues: CASSFQNIQYF. The CDR3 DNA is TGTGCCAGCAGTTTTCAAAACATTCAGTACTTC.